The sequence of this T cell receptor beta chain was determined in a study of T cell responses to AZD1222 COVID-19 vaccine. Regarding the study as a whole: It should be noted that donors were predominantly white British and more often female, and clonal diversity was possibly underestimated.

Here immunoSEQ multiplex PCR was the method, and the copy in TCRdb shows in-frame clones only, minus some. Among 180,000 or so clones listed, more than 75% were seen once. Comments on this clone: The target antigen is unknown.

The ends lost 8 bases at V and 4 bases at J; junction bases unmatched: 3. Per germline, CDR1 SGHTA and CDR2 FQGTGA. This CDR3 has 13 residues. This clonotype originated in an adult who received the AZD1222 COVID-19 vaccine. The gene calls are TRBV7-3 and TRBJ2-2; TRBD2 agrees at 8 bases. The sequencing used peripheral blood, collected 28 days after the second AZD1222 dose. CDR3: CASREGGTGELFF. CDR3 coding DNA: TGTGCCAGCCGGGAGGGGGGCACCGGGGAGCTGTTTTTT.